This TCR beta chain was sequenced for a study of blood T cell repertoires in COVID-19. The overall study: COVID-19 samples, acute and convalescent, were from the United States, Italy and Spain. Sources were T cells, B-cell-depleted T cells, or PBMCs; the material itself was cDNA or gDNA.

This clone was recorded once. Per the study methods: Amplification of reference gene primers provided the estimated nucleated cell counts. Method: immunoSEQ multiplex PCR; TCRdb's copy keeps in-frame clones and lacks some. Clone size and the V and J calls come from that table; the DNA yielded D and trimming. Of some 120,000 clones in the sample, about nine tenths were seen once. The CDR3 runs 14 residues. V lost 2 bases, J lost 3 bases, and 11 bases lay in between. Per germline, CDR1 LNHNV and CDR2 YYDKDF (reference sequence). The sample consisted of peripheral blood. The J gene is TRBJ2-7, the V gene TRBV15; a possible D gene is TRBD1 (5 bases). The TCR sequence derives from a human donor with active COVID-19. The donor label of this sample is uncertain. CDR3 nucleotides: TGTGCCACCAGCAGAATCGGACAAAACTACGAGCAGTACTTC. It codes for CATSRIGQNYEQYF.